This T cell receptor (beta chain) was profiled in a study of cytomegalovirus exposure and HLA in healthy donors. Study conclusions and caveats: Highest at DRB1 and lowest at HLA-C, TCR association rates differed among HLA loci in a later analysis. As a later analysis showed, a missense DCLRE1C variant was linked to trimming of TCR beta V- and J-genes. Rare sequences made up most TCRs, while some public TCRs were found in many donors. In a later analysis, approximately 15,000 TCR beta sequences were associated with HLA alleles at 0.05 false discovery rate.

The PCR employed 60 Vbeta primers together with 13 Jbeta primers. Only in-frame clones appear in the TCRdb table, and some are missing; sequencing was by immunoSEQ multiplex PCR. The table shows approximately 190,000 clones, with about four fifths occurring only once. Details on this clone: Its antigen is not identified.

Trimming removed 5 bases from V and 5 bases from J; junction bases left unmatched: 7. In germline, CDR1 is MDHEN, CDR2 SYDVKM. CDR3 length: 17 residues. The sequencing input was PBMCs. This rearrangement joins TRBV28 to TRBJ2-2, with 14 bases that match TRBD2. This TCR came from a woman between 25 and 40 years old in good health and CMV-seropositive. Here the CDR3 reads CASSVGTSGSWTGELFF. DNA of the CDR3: TGTGCCAGCAGTGTCGGGACTAGCGGGAGTTGGACCGGGGAGCTGTTTTTT. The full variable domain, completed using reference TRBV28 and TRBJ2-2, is DVKVTQSSRYLVKRTGEKVFLECVQDMDHENMFWYRQDPGLGLRLIYFSYDVKMKEKGDIPEGYSVSREKKERFSLILESASTNQTSMYLCASSVGTSGSWTGELFFGEGSRLTVL.